This paragraph covers one T cell receptor (beta chain) sequence. The CDR3 runs 12 residues. Germline V gene data show CDR1 as DFQATT and CDR2 as SNEGSKA (reference sequence). With 3 bases removed from V and 9 bases from J, the gap between germline ends came to 12 bases. This sample was taken from a study of response to subunit inactivated influenza vaccine. TCRdb re-analysed the RT-PCR reads in MiXCR, keeping a single row per CDR3 protein. The sample has about 570,000 distinct CDR3 sequences, around 11% seen once; the top ten hold about 11%. The same specimen was also included in a second study, on T cells expressing NK-cell markers. This second report adds: Making the TCR beta cDNA relied on 5'RACE template switching with UMIs. Sorted CD3+CD56+NKG2C+, CD3+CD56+NKG2C- and CD3+CD56-NKG2C+ T cells supplied TCR beta repertoires. Eight donors were sequenced, seven testing HCMV-seropositive and one testing seronegative. As a fraction of CD8+ T cells, dominant NKG2C+ clonotypes reached roughly 1.0-8% in more than five donors. Certain NKG2C+ T cell clones were expanded, and their HCMV specificity remained unclear.

This specimen consisted of PBMCs from blood, obtained on the day of vaccination. The TCR originated in a man aged 50 or older who received an inactivated influenza vaccine. V gene TRBV20-1 combines with J gene TRBJ2-1, with D unclear. In nucleotides, the CDR3 is TGCAGTGCTAGGGGGAAGGAGTTTGAGCAGTTCTTC. Protein product: CSARGKEFEQFF.